These 2 T cell receptor beta chains share one sample of origin, sequenced in a study of blood T cell repertoires in COVID-19. Generated by immunoSEQ multiplex PCR, the TCRdb table keeps only in-frame clones and is missing some. The table records 300,000 to 400,000 clones, around 87% of them present only once. Sample: peripheral blood. Receptors were obtained from a woman aged 45-59 years who had recovered from COVID-19.

V and J are TRBV2 and TRBJ2-1, with a possible D match to TRBD2 (6 bases). CDR1 is SNHLY, CDR2 FYNNEI, per germline. Between the trimmed V and J ends, which lost 7 bases and 8 bases, there was a span of 18 bases. This CDR3 spans 14 amino acids. This CDR3 reads CASTGDHLNHEQFF. CDR3 nucleotides: TGTGCCAGCACGGGGGACCATTTAAACCATGAGCAGTTCTTC.

The chain joins TRBV2 to TRBJ1-2; D not resolved. The CDR3 spans 15 residues. Looked up from germline, CDR1 is SNHLY and CDR2 is FYNNEI. Trimming pared 4 bases from V and 1 base from J, leaving 13 bases between. CDR3 coding DNA: TGTGCCAGCAGTGTGCGGGCCGGGGTTAACTATGGCTACACCTTC. As protein: CASSVRAGVNYGYTF.